This TCR beta chain comes out of a study of blood T cell repertoires in COVID-19. Looking at the study overall: From the United States, Italy and Spain came samples of acute and convalescent COVID-19. In each case, the material was cDNA or gDNA derived from T cells, B-cell-depleted T cells, or PBMCs.

V was trimmed by 5 bases and J by 1 base, leaving 12 bases between them. Germline V gene lookup returns CDR1 SGHRS and CDR2 YFSETQ. The CDR3 contains 14 residues. In the study's own analysis: Reference gene primer amplification in the assay estimated nucleated cell counts. Clones were sequenced by immunoSEQ multiplex PCR, and TCRdb holds only the in-frame ones, with some missing. That table furnishes V, J and clone size, whereas the DNA furnished D and trimming. The data show tens of thousands of clones, with about 91% seen just once and roughly 3.7% held by the top ten. This rearrangement joins TRBV5-1 to TRBJ1-1; weak D call: TRBD1 (6 bases). Sequences were obtained from peripheral blood. This clonotype was obtained from a human donor in a cohort sampled during active COVID-19. The CDR3 is CASRRQGTNTEAFF. In DNA form, the CDR3 reads TGCGCCAGCAGACGTCAGGGGACGAACACTGAAGCTTTCTTT. The entire variable domain, with the rest obtained from reference TRBV5-1 and TRBJ1-1, is as follows: KAGVTQTPRYLIKTRGQQVTLSCSPISGHRSVSWYQQTPGQGLQFLFEYFSETQRNKGNFPGRFSGRQFSNSRSEMNVSTLELGDSALYLCASRRQGTNTEAFFGQGTRLTVV.